The TCR beta chain described here comes from a study of blood T cell repertoires in COVID-19. Turning to the study itself: The origin of the acute and convalescent COVID-19 samples was the United States, Italy and Spain. T cells, B-cell-depleted T cells, or PBMCs provided the cDNA or gDNA that served as material.

Only in-frame clones appear in the TCRdb table, and some are missing; sequencing was by immunoSEQ multiplex PCR. The sample has fewer than 400,000 clones, approximately 82% seen once. CDR3 length: 13 amino acids. Unmatched junction bases numbered 8, after V lost 5 bases and J lost 8 bases. The specimen was peripheral blood. This sequence joins TRBV12-3 or TRBV12-4 and TRBJ1-2; 7 bases line up with TRBD1. The receptor's source is a man under 40 with active or convalescent COVID-19. DNA of the CDR3: TGTGCCAGCAGTCCAAGACAGGGAACGGGCTACACCTTC. This encodes CASSPRQGTGYTF.